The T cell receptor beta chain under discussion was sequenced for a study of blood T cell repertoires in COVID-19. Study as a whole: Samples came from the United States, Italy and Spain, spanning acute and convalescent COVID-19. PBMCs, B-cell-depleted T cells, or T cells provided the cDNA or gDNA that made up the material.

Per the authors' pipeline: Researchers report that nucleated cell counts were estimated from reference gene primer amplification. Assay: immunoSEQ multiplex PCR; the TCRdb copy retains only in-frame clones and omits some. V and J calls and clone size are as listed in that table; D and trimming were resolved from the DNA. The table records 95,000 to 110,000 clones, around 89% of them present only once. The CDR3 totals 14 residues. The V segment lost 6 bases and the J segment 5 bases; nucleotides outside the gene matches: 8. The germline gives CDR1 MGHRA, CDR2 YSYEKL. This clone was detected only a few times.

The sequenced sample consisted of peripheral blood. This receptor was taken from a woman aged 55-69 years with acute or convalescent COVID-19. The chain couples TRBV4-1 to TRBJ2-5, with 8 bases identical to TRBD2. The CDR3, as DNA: TGCGCCAGCAGTCTCTTAGCGGGAATGGAGACCCAGTACTTC. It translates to CASSLLAGMETQYF.